This T cell receptor (beta chain) was identified during a study of shared clonotypes between healthy human individuals. Findings and caveats of the study: Among non-shared clonotypes, generation probabilities were lower than among those shared by all four donors. Deeper or shallower sequencing was expected to change how clonotypes are shared among donors.

Naive CD8 populations comprised CD45RO-negative cells positively selected for CCR7, excluding terminally differentiated effector memory CD45RA+ cells. Sorted-subset replicate PCRs used around 200 ng DNA, some 33,000 T cell genomes. Only in-frame clones appear in the TCRdb table, and some are missing; sequencing was by immunoSEQ multiplex PCR. The sample holds over 2 million clones, over 85% seen once. J was trimmed by 5 bases and V by 0 bases; bases with no gene match: 6. The CDR3 spans 15 residues. Germline values: CDR1 MGHRA, CDR2 YSYEKL. On this clone: Its matching antigen is unknown. Other DNA sequences within the sample encode an identical CDR3.

The clonotype originates from a man aged 18-30 years in good health. This chain uses TRBV4-1 with TRBJ1-2, with TRBD1 matching over 7 bases. The specimen was naive CD8+ T cells sorted from blood. The CDR3 spells CASSQDRSTGYGYTF. The CDR3 coding sequence is TGCGCCAGCAGCCAAGATCGCTCGACAGGGTATGGCTACACCTTC.